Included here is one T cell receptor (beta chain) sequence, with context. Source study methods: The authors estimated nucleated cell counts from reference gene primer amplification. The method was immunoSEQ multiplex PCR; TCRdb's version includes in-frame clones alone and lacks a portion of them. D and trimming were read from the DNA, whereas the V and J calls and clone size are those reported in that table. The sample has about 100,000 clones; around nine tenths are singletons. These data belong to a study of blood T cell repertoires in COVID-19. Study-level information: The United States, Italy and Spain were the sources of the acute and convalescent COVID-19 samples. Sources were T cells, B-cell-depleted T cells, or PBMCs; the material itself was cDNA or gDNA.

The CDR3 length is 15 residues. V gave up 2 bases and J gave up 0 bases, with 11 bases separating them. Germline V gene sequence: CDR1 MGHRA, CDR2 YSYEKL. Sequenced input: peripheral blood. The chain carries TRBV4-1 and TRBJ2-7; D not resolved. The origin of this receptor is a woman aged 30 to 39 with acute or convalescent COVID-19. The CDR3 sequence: CASSQMGHSSYEQYF. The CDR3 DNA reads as TGCGCCAGCAGCCAAATGGGTCACAGCTCCTACGAGCAGTACTTC.